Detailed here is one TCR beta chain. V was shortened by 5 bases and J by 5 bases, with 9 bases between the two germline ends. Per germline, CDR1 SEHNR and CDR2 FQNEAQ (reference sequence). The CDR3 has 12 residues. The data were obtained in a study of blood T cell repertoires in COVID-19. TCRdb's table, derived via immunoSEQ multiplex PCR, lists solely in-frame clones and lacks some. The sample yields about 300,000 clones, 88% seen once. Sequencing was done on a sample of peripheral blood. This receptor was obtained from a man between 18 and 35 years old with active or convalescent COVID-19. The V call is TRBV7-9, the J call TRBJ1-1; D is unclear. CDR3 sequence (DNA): TGTGCCAGCAGCCCCGACGGGACTGAAGCTTTCTTT. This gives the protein CASSPDGTEAFF. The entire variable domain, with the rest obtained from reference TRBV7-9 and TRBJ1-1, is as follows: DTGVSQNPRHKITKRGQNVTFRCDPISEHNRLYWYRQTLGQGPEFLTYFQNEAQLEKSRLLSDRFSAERPKGSFSTLEIQRTEQGDSAMYLCASSPDGTEAFFGQGTRLTVV.